Presented here are 21 T cell receptor beta chains from one specimen sequenced in a study of identical twins. TCRdb re-called the 5' RACE reads with MiXCR, one entry per CDR3 protein. Among hundreds of thousands of distinct CDR3 sequences listed, about 20% were seen once. These same data were also listed under a study on T cells expressing NK-cell markers.

Input material: PBMCs. All receptors derive from a woman under 30 in good health.

This clonotype was counted only a few times. The rearrangement joins TRBV20-1 to TRBJ2-2; D not certain. V was cut by 5 bases and J by 0 bases, with 7 bases left in between. The CDR3 has 13 residues. Germline V gives CDR1 DFQATT, CDR2 SNEGSKA (reference sequence). CDR3 in DNA: TGCAGTGCTTCACTTGCGAACACCGGGGAGCTGTTTTTT. As protein: CSASLANTGELFF.

The V call is TRBV12-3 or TRBV12-4, the J call TRBJ1-2; TRBD1 agrees at 7 bases. J gave up 4 bases and V 7 bases, and 9 bases lay outside the gene matches. The CDR3 extends over 14 amino acids. CDR3 sequence (DNA): TGTGCCAGCACCCACATAGGGGACAGCTATGGCTACACCTTC. Protein: CASTHIGDSYGYTF.

The chain recombines TRBV5-1 with TRBJ2-6; D gene ambiguous. V dropped 3 bases and J dropped 4 bases, with 23 bases sitting between them. The CDR3 length is 19 residues. Germline loops: CDR1 SGHRS, CDR2 YFSETQ. CDR3 amino acids: CASSSKGQSALSGANVLTF. CDR3 nucleotide sequence: TGCGCCAGCAGCTCAAAGGGCCAATCTGCTCTTTCCGGGGCCAACGTCCTGACTTTC.

DNA of the CDR3: TGTGCCAGCAGTCAGGACAGGTTTAATTCACCCCTCCACTTT. Translation: CASSQDRFNSPLHF. The chain carries TRBV7-9 and TRBJ1-6; TRBD1 agrees at 7 bases. CDR3 length: 14 residues. J lost 6 bases, V lost 6 bases, and 5 bases had no gene match. From germline, CDR1 is SEHNR and CDR2 FQNEAQ (reference sequence). The full variable domain, with the rest looked up from reference TRBV7-9 and TRBJ1-6, is DTGVSQNPRHKITKRGQNVTFRCDPISEHNRLYWYRQTLGQGPEFLTYFQNEAQLEKSRLLSDRFSAERPKGSFSTLEIQRTEQGDSAMYLCASSQDRFNSPLHFGNGTRLTVT.

The chain recombines TRBV7-9 with TRBJ2-1; D gene unclear. The V gene lost 8 bases and the J gene lost 5 bases, with 10 bases spanning the gap. The V gene's germline CDR1 is SEHNR and CDR2 FQNEAQ (reference sequence). This CDR3 is built from 12 residues. The CDR3 here is CASGRMHNEQFF. The CDR3 DNA is TGTGCCAGCGGGCGGATGCACAATGAGCAGTTCTTC.

The chain joins TRBV5-6 to TRBJ2-1; D is undetermined. This CDR3 contains 18 residues. Trimming removed 1 base from V and 0 bases from J, with 17 bases in between. Per germline, CDR1 SGHDT and CDR2 YYEEEE. CDR3 coding DNA: TGTGCCAGCAGCTTGAGAGTCCGGGCGGTTAGCTCCTACAATGAGCAGTTCTTC. Its translation: CASSLRVRAVSSYNEQFF.

The chain couples TRBV20-1 to TRBJ2-5; 8 bases map to TRBD2. V lost 5 bases and J lost 1; bases outside the gene matches: 18. The germline CDR1 and CDR2 sequences are DFQATT and SNEGSKA (reference sequence). The CDR3 sequence is 18 residues long. Here the CDR3 DNA reads TGCAGTGCTTCGTACCCGCGTAAAGCGACTAGCGTCCAAGAGACCCAGTACTTC. It yields the protein CSASYPRKATSVQETQYF.

There are a few counts of this clonotype. The V call is TRBV12-3 or TRBV12-4, the J call TRBJ2-7; a weak D match, TRBD1 (7 bases). Trimming removed 2 bases at V and 4 bases at J, with 12 bases between. The CDR3 runs 14 residues. CDR3 protein: CASSLIQGRYEQYF. The DNA of the CDR3 is TGTGCCAGCAGTTTAATACAGGGGAGGTACGAGCAGTACTTC.

The V call is TRBV7-8, the J call TRBJ2-2; perhaps TRBD2 as D (6 bases). The V and J ends lost 1 base and 1 base respectively, with 10 bases between them. The V gene's germline CDR1 is SGHVS and CDR2 FQNEAQ. This CDR3 is built from 16 residues. In DNA form, the CDR3 reads TGTGCCAGCAGCTTAGTGATTAGCGGGAACACCGGGGAGCTGTTTTTT. Its translation is CASSLVISGNTGELFF.

This clonotype turned up a few times. V and J are TRBV5-4 and TRBJ1-6; no clear D. This CDR3 spans 13 amino acids. Germline V gene sequence: CDR1 SGHNT, CDR2 YYREEE (reference sequence). The V gene lost 5 bases and the J gene lost 9 bases, with 12 bases spanning the gap. CDR3 in DNA: TGTGCCAGCAGGGCCGTTGAGGGTTCACCCCTCCACTTT. Its protein is CASRAVEGSPLHF. The variable domain in full, with the rest retrieved from reference TRBV5-4 and TRBJ1-6, is ETGVTQSPTHLIKTRGQQVTLRCSSQSGHNTVSWYQQALGQGPQFIFQYYREEENGRGNFPPRFSGLQFPNYSSELNVNALELDDSALYLCASRAVEGSPLHFGNGTRLTVT.

This clonotype showed up just once. The chain links TRBV5-1 to TRBJ1-2, with TRBD1 matching over 11 bases. Per germline, CDR1 SGHRS and CDR2 YFSETQ. The trim removed 4 bases at V and 5 bases at J, leaving 10 bases unmatched. The CDR3 covers 16 residues. CDR3 in amino acids: CASSPLAGQGVYGYTF. The CDR3 DNA sequence: TGCGCCAGCAGCCCGCTGGCGGGACAGGGGGTGTATGGCTACACCTTC.

This clonotype was seen many times. The rearrangement joins TRBV7-9 to TRBJ1-1; TRBD1 agrees at 8 bases. Per germline, CDR1 SEHNR and CDR2 FQNEAQ (reference sequence). The CDR3 is 13 residues long. The V and J ends lost 5 bases and 3 bases, in that order; junction bases with no gene match: 2. The CDR3 nucleotides are TGTGCCAGCAGCACACAGGGGGACACTGAAGCTTTCTTT. It encodes CASSTQGDTEAFF.

This clonotype has ten or more counts. J is TRBJ2-1 and V is TRBV20-1, with 11 bases identical to TRBD2. This CDR3 has 15 residues. The germline V gene has CDR1 DFQATT and CDR2 SNEGSKA (reference sequence). The junction had 10 bases not matched to a gene; V was cut back by 6 bases and J by 6 bases. The CDR3 loop reads CSAPLSGGVGNEQFF. CDR3 DNA sequence: TGCAGTGCACCCCTTAGCGGGGGGGTAGGCAATGAGCAGTTCTTC.

This clonotype was recorded at least ten times. The J gene is TRBJ1-1, the V gene TRBV12-3 or TRBV12-4; tentatively, D is TRBD1 (6 bases). Trimming removed 1 base at V and 5 bases at J, with 14 bases between. The CDR3 extends over 15 amino acids. CDR3 in amino acids: CASSLGGQLRTEAFF. CDR3 coding DNA: TGTGCCAGCAGTTTAGGTGGACAGCTTCGGACTGAAGCTTTCTTT.

This clonotype was counted many times. The chain recombines TRBV10-3 with TRBJ2-1, with no clear D. CDR1 ENHRY and CDR2 SYGVKD come from the germline V gene. The length of the CDR3 is 13 residues. The V end was cut by 6 bases, the J end by 9 bases, with 15 bases between. CDR3 nucleotides: TGTGCCATCAGACCCTCTGACATGAGTGAGCAGTTCTTC. Amino acid sequence: CAIRPSDMSEQFF.

This clonotype has just a few counts. This chain links TRBV29-1 with TRBJ2-5; D call uncertain. The germline gives CDR1 SQVTM, CDR2 ANQGSEA. V lost 2 bases, J lost 6 bases, and 13 bases lay in between. CDR3 size: 13 residues. CDR3 coding DNA: TGCAGCGTTGAATGGTTAGGGTTTAAGACCCAGTACTTC. Its protein is CSVEWLGFKTQYF.

This clonotype was counted only a few times. The rearrangement links TRBV12-3 or TRBV12-4 to TRBJ1-4; D is perhaps TRBD1 (6 bases). The CDR3 runs 15 residues. V was pared by 7 bases and J by 8 bases, with 20 bases between. The CDR3 region is CASTLGGRAEEKLFF. CDR3 DNA: TGTGCCAGCACCCTTGGGGGCAGGGCAGAAGAAAAACTGTTTTTT.

This clonotype was picked up a small number of times. This chain connects TRBV20-1 to TRBJ2-5; D not certain. V gave up 6 bases and J gave up 2 bases, with 13 bases separating them. In germline, CDR1 is DFQATT, CDR2 SNEGSKA (reference sequence). This CDR3 region has 13 residues. This CDR3 reads CSAPTGWQETQYF. Here the CDR3 DNA reads TGCAGTGCACCGACTGGGTGGCAAGAGACCCAGTACTTC.

This clonotype was seen more than once but under ten times. This chain links TRBV29-1 with TRBJ2-7; possibly TRBD1 for D (5 bases). The CDR3 spans 12 residues. Trimming left V 4 bases short and J 4 bases short, with 11 bases between. Germline V gene lookup returns CDR1 SQVTM and CDR2 ANQGSEA. CDR3 in DNA: TGCAGCGTTGGCCAGGGTATTTACGAGCAGTACTTC. It codes for CSVGQGIYEQYF.

This clonotype occurred a few times. This chain uses TRBV5-4 with TRBJ2-1; 10 bases agree with TRBD2. CDR1 and CDR2 from the germline V gene are SGHNT and YYREEE (reference sequence). This CDR3 is built from 19 residues. V shed 0 bases and J 2 bases; nucleotides not matched to a gene: 11. The CDR3 loop is CASSLVGLAAKSPYNEQFF. Written as DNA, the CDR3 is TGTGCCAGCAGCTTGGTAGGACTAGCGGCCAAAAGCCCCTACAATGAGCAGTTCTTC.

This chain links TRBV6-5 with TRBJ1-1; possible D gene TRBD1, 6 bases. This CDR3 contains 13 residues. Germline V gives CDR1 MNHEY, CDR2 SVGAGI. Trimming took off 2 bases at V and 4 bases at J, with 8 bases between the two ends. The CDR3 DNA is TGTGCCAGCAGTTACGGGACACCCACTGAAGCTTTCTTT. Amino acid sequence: CASSYGTPTEAFF.